These T cell receptor beta chains were read from a single sample in a study of identical twins. TCRdb reprocessed the 5' RACE reads via MiXCR and lists one record per CDR3 protein. Of nearly 250,000 distinct CDR3 sequences in the sample, approximately 7% were seen once. These data also featured in a second study, about yellow fever vaccine responses in identical twins.

The material sequenced was memory (CD45RO+) T cells sorted from blood. These TCRs come from a woman between 18 and 29 years old in good health. The CDR3 runs from the conserved cysteine through the conserved F or W. D genes are given only for firm matches. Clone sizes are given selectively: once, few, many, or a class where the clone is expanded.

j_call: TRBJ2-3
d_call: NA
v_call: TRBV6-1
clone_size: few
cdr3_nt: TGTGCCCTCAACGGGGGACCTCGCACAGATACGCAGTATTTT
cdr3_aa: CALNGGPRTDTQYF

j_call: TRBJ2-3
d_call: NA
v_call: TRBV20-1
clone_size: NA
cdr3_nt: TGCAGTGCTATAAATACGGGGGATACGCAGTATTTT
cdr3_aa: CSAINTGDTQYF

j_call: TRBJ1-1
d_call: TRBD1
v_call: TRBV18
clone_size: many
cdr3_nt: TGTGCCAGCTCACCTAGGACAGGCTCGAGAACTGAAGCTTTCTTT
cdr3_aa: CASSPRTGSRTEAFF

j_call: TRBJ2-2
d_call: TRBD1
v_call: TRBV7-8
clone_size: many
cdr3_nt: TGTGCCAGCAGCCTTGGGGACAGGGGGCTGGGCGGGGAGCTGTTTTTT
cdr3_aa: CASSLGDRGLGGELFF

j_call: TRBJ2-3
d_call: TRBD1
v_call: TRBV10-1
clone_size: few
cdr3_nt: TGCGCCAGCAGTGACCGGGACAGGGACACGCAGTATTTT
cdr3_aa: CASSDRDRDTQYF

j_call: TRBJ1-2
d_call: TRBD1
v_call: TRBV20-1
clone_size: NA
cdr3_nt: TGCAGTGCCGAAACAGGGGACTATGGCTACACCTTC
cdr3_aa: CSAETGDYGYTF

j_call: TRBJ1-6
d_call: TRBD1
v_call: TRBV5-1
clone_size: many
cdr3_nt: TGCGCCAGCAGCGTCGGACAGGATAATTCACCCCTCCACTTT
cdr3_aa: CASSVGQDNSPLHF

j_call: TRBJ1-6
d_call: NA
v_call: TRBV4-2
clone_size: NA
cdr3_nt: TGTGCCAGCAGCCAAGATGCTTTCTCGGGGGTTATTACACCCCTCCACTTT
cdr3_aa: CASSQDAFSGVITPLHF

j_call: TRBJ2-3
d_call: TRBD1
v_call: TRBV15
clone_size: few
cdr3_nt: TGTGCCACCAGCCCGGGACAGGGCTTCGCTACCCGCACAGATACGCAGTATTTT
cdr3_aa: CATSPGQGFATRTDTQYF

j_call: TRBJ1-4
d_call: TRBD1
v_call: TRBV7-9
clone_size: many
cdr3_nt: TGTGCCAGCAGCCCCGGACAGGGACGGCTTGAAAAACTGTTTTTT
cdr3_aa: CASSPGQGRLEKLFF

j_call: TRBJ2-4
d_call: NA
v_call: TRBV5-5
clone_size: NA
cdr3_nt: TGTGCCAGCAGCTCGGGGAGCCCAGGGGTCAAAAACATTCAGTACTTC
cdr3_aa: CASSSGSPGVKNIQYF

j_call: TRBJ1-1
d_call: NA
v_call: TRBV7-9
clone_size: NA
cdr3_nt: TGTGCCAGCAGCTTGGACCAAATGAACACTGAAGCTTTCTTT
cdr3_aa: CASSLDQMNTEAFF

j_call: TRBJ1-1
d_call: NA
v_call: TRBV6-1
clone_size: NA
cdr3_nt: TGTGCCAGCAGCGACACTGGGGGAATGACTGAAGCTTTCTTT
cdr3_aa: CASSDTGGMTEAFF

j_call: TRBJ1-2
d_call: NA
v_call: TRBV2
clone_size: few
cdr3_nt: TGTGCCAGCAACAGGGAGCGCTACACCTTC
cdr3_aa: CASNRERYTF

j_call: TRBJ1-6
d_call: NA
v_call: TRBV20-1
clone_size: NA
cdr3_nt: TGCAGTGCCGCCCCGGGACACTTCAATTCACCCCTCCACTTT
cdr3_aa: CSAAPGHFNSPLHF

j_call: TRBJ2-7
d_call: NA
v_call: TRBV20-1
clone_size: many
cdr3_nt: TGCAGTGCTAGGCCCCGACAGGCGGCCTACGAGCAGTACTTC
cdr3_aa: CSARPRQAAYEQYF

j_call: TRBJ2-3
d_call: NA
v_call: TRBV12-3/TRBV12-4
clone_size: few
cdr3_nt: TGTGCCAGCAGTATGGGGACAGATACGCAGTATTTT
cdr3_aa: CASSMGTDTQYF

j_call: TRBJ2-1
d_call: TRBD1
v_call: TRBV6-1
clone_size: few
cdr3_nt: TGTGCCAGCAGTGCCCGACAGGGCTACAATGAGCAGTTCTTC
cdr3_aa: CASSARQGYNEQFF

j_call: TRBJ2-1
d_call: NA
v_call: TRBV7-8
clone_size: NA
cdr3_nt: TGTGCCAGCAGCCTCCCGGCGAATGAGCAGTTCTTC
cdr3_aa: CASSLPANEQFF

j_call: TRBJ2-5
d_call: TRBD2
v_call: TRBV25-1
clone_size: few
cdr3_nt: TGTGCCAGCAGTGATTCCGGGACTAGCGGGAGGGCCTTTAGCCAAGAGACCCAGTACTTC
cdr3_aa: CASSDSGTSGRAFSQETQYF

j_call: TRBJ1-4
d_call: TRBD1
v_call: TRBV11-2
clone_size: few
cdr3_nt: TGTGCCAGCAGCCCTCGGACAGGGGAAGAAAAACTGTTTTTT
cdr3_aa: CASSPRTGEEKLFF

j_call: TRBJ2-1
d_call: TRBD2
v_call: TRBV29-1
clone_size: many
cdr3_nt: TGCAGCGTTGAAAATAGCGGGGGGGCCCTGAATGAGCAGTTCTTC
cdr3_aa: CSVENSGGALNEQFF

j_call: TRBJ2-1
d_call: NA
v_call: TRBV28
clone_size: few
cdr3_nt: TGTGCCAGCAGTAAGGGGGGGGTGCTCTATGAGCAGTTCTTC
cdr3_aa: CASSKGGVLYEQFF

j_call: TRBJ2-1
d_call: TRBD2
v_call: TRBV12-3/TRBV12-4
clone_size: many
cdr3_nt: TGTGCCAGCAGCCCCGGACTAGCGGGATCCTACAATGAGCAGTTCTTC
cdr3_aa: CASSPGLAGSYNEQFF